This T cell receptor (beta chain) came from a study of blood T cell repertoires in COVID-19. Trimming cost V 0 bases and J 8 bases, with 19 bases left between them. The CDR3 has 17 amino acids. Germline assignment: CDR1 KGHSH and CDR2 LQKENI. Measured with immunoSEQ multiplex PCR; TCRdb has only the in-frame clones, and not every one. The sample includes about 150,000 clones, roughly nine tenths of them seen just once. The gene calls are TRBV18 and TRBJ2-2; D not resolved. Sequencing was performed on peripheral blood. This clonotype was sampled from a woman between 65 and 79 years old with acute or convalescent COVID-19. The CDR3 region is CASSPPGYSRNLGELFF. CDR3 in DNA: TGTGCCAGCTCACCACCCGGTTACTCCAGGAATCTGGGGGAGCTGTTTTTT.